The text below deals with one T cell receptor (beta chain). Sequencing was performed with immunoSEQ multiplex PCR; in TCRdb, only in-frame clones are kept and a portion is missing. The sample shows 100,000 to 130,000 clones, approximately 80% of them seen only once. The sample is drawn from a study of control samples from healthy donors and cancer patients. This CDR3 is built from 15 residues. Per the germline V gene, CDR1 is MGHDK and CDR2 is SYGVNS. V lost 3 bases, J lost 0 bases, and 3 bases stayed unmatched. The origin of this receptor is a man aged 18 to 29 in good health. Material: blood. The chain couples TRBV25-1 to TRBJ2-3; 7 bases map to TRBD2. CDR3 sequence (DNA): TGTGCCAGCAGTGAGTCTAGCGGAAGCACAGATACGCAGTATTTT. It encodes CASSESSGSTDTQYF.